The present T cell receptor beta chain was sequenced within a study of blood T cells in healthy people across ages. Drawing of peripheral blood yielded 8.5 to 10 milliliters from each donor. This clonotype occurred a few times. Next came a second PCR, run for about 6 to 11 cycles, which used a sample-barcoded 5' primer along with a J-beta primer mix. TCRdb ran MiXCR on the 5' RACE reads and lists one entry per CDR3 protein. The sample carries fewer than 700,000 distinct CDR3 sequences, around 50% recorded once. There are 15 residues in the CDR3. V trimming: 8 bases; J trimming: 3 bases; junction bases outside the gene matches: 9. In germline, CDR1 is MNHEY, CDR2 SVGEGT.

This chain links TRBV6-2 or TRBV6-3 with TRBJ2-3; 9 bases fit TRBD1. Sequenced input: blood. The clonotype was recovered from a man at least 80 years old in good health. As DNA, the CDR3 is TGTGCCAGCCTGGACAGGGGAGGTTTTACAGATACGCAGTATTTT. Protein: CASLDRGGFTDTQYF.